The sequence of this T cell receptor beta chain was determined in a study of shared clonotypes between healthy human individuals. Study-wide results and limits: An expected dependence of interdonor clonotype sharing on sequencing depth was noted. Naive subsets generally had larger estimated richness than memory subsets. Some clonotypes were shared by all four sorted-subset donors, while others were not shared. The non-shared ones had lower generation probabilities than the shared ones.

Terminally differentiated effector memory CD45RA+ cells were excluded from the naive CD8 cells, which were CD45RO-negative and positively selected for CCR7. About this clone itself: Its matching antigen is unknown.

This was a deep-level run. Libraries were prepared by immunoSEQ multiplex PCR; TCRdb keeps only in-frame clonotypes and omits some of them. This table has about 2 million clones, about 95% appearing once. The TCR originated in a man aged 18-30 years in good health. Sequenced sample: naive CD8+ T cells sorted from blood.

The CDR3 protein is CASSLWGRGPTYEQYF. CDR3 nucleotide sequence: TGTGCCAGCAGCTTATGGGGCAGGGGGCCGACCTACGAGCAGTACTTC. This chain links TRBV7-9 with TRBJ2-7; TRBD1 matches at 8 bases. This CDR3 spans 16 amino acids. Germline loops: CDR1 SEHNR, CDR2 FQNEAQ (reference sequence). With 2 bases clipped from V and 2 bases from J, the junction kept 8 bases outside the gene matches.